These 25 T cell receptor beta chains share one sample of origin, sequenced in a study of T cell repertoires in ileal Crohn's disease (dated by TCRdb to the late 2010s). The library was produced with the immunoSEQ multiplex PCR assay. The table was pulled from immuneACCESS by TCRdb, which kept in-frame rearrangements only. Such tables lose some clones; where checked, under half of the loss comes from unresolved V genes, and the rest has no known cause. Counted in this sample were around 16,000 clones; around 93% of them appeared once. The ten biggest clones cover approximately 3.6% of the sample. The sequencing input was ileal tissue. These receptors all stem from an adult with Crohn's disease.

CDR3 bases: TGTGCCAGCAGCCTAGTCGAGGGGGTAGATGGCTACACCTTC. Its translation: CASSLVEGVDGYTF. The J gene is TRBJ1-2, the V gene TRBV7-2; possible D gene TRBD1, 6 bases. Germline V CDR1 and CDR2: SGHTA, FQGNSA. Trimming took 5 bases from V and 6 from J, leaving 16 bases between them. The CDR3 spans 14 residues.

The chain employs TRBV2 and TRBJ2-2, with unresolved D. Per germline, CDR1 SNHLY and CDR2 FYNNEI. The V end lost 1 base, the J end lost 0 bases, and 9 bases lay between the germline ends. The CDR3 has 16 residues. CDR3 sequence: CASSEGVAANTGELFF. In nucleotides, the CDR3 is TGTGCCAGCAGTGAAGGGGTAGCCGCGAACACCGGGGAGCTGTTTTTT.

The chain carries TRBV11-3 and TRBJ1-2, with D maybe TRBD1 (5 bases). The CDR3 is made up of 13 amino acids. Trimming took off 6 bases at V and 5 bases at J, with 13 bases between the two ends. The V gene's germline CDR1 is SGHNT and CDR2 YENEEA. The chain's CDR3 is CASSFGGGYGYTF. CDR3 coding DNA: TGTGCCAGCAGTTTCGGGGGAGGATATGGCTACACCTTC.

The CDR3 is CASSYGTGGYYEQYF. CDR3 sequence (DNA): TGTGCCAGCAGTTACGGGACAGGGGGCTACTACGAGCAGTACTTC. This chain joins TRBV6-5 and TRBJ2-7, with 12 bases fitting TRBD1. The germline gives CDR1 MNHEY, CDR2 SVGAGI. This CDR3 is 15 amino acids long. After removal of 2 bases from V and 3 bases from J, the junction contained 2 bases not matched to a gene.

The chain combines TRBV5-5 with TRBJ1-2; D remains ambiguous. CDR3 length equals 16 residues. Between the trimmed V and J ends, which lost 1 base and 7 bases, there was a span of 20 bases. Germline CDR1 is SGHKS and CDR2 is YYEKEE (reference sequence). The DNA for the CDR3 is TGTGCCAGCAGCTTGCTGCGACATCTCTGGGTAAGTGGCTACACCTTC. It translates to CASSLLRHLWVSGYTF.

The chain links TRBV4-2 to TRBJ1-1, with D unresolved. Trimming took 0 bases from V and 3 from J, leaving 14 bases between them. The CDR3 has 16 residues. From germline, CDR1 is LGHNA and CDR2 YNFKEQ. The CDR3 sequence is CASSQDSVSRYTEAFF. CDR3 nucleotide sequence: TGTGCCAGCAGCCAAGATAGCGTATCCAGATACACTGAAGCTTTCTTT.

The gene calls are TRBV19 and TRBJ2-7; 7 bases match TRBD1. Germline V gene lookup returns CDR1 LNHDA and CDR2 SQIVND (reference sequence). J was trimmed by 1 base and V by 6 bases; bases with no gene match: 9. This CDR3 is 15 amino acids long. In DNA, the CDR3 is TGTGCCAGTAGAGAAACAGGGACAGCTTCCTACGAGCAGTACTTC. It is translated as CASRETGTASYEQYF.

In the case of this clone: The junction and the germline gene differ at one end; a read error may be behind it. Other DNA sequences in this sample translate to the same CDR3. V and J are TRBV5-6 and TRBJ2-5; TRBD1 aligns across 7 bases. This CDR3 has 14 amino acids. In germline, CDR1 is SGHDT, CDR2 YYEEEE. The CDR3 protein is CASSLKGAQETQYF. The CDR3 nucleotides are TGTGCCAGTAGCTTGAAGGGGGCCCAAGAGACCCAGTACTTC.

This clone was detected only once. This rearrangement joins TRBV6-5 to TRBJ2-7, with 8 bases fitting TRBD1. Germline V gene sequence: CDR1 MNHEY, CDR2 SVGAGI. The CDR3 contains 14 residues. Trimming cost V 6 bases and J 2 bases; bases outside gene matches: 6. The CDR3 region has the DNA TGTGCCAGCAGCCCAGGGGGCTTCGCCTACGAGCAGTACTTC. It is translated as CASSPGGFAYEQYF.

This sequence joins TRBV5-1 and TRBJ2-3; 15 bases match TRBD2. V lost 1 base, J lost 4 bases, and 4 bases stayed unmatched. Germline CDR1 reads SGHRS; CDR2 reads YFSETQ. The length of the CDR3 is 17 residues. CDR3 amino acids: CASSLLGLAGGPDTQYF. DNA of the CDR3: TGCGCCAGCAGCTTGTTGGGACTAGCGGGGGGCCCAGATACGCAGTATTTT.

This chain joins TRBV2 and TRBJ2-1; 10 bases agree with TRBD2. Per germline, CDR1 SNHLY and CDR2 FYNNEI. V lost 4 bases and J lost 5; bases outside the gene matches: 5. The CDR3 runs to 15 residues. As DNA, the CDR3 is TGTGCCAGCAGTGTGGGGACTAGCGTTCACAATGAGCAGTTCTTC. It codes for CASSVGTSVHNEQFF.

The chain combines TRBV11-2 with TRBJ2-1; D perhaps matches TRBD1 (5 bases). The CDR3 spans 12 residues. V was shortened by 0 bases and J by 13 bases, with 10 bases between the two germline ends. Germline CDR1 reads SGHAT; CDR2 reads FQNNGV. The CDR3 nucleotides read TGTGCCAGCAGCTTAGAGGGGCAGGGCCAGTTCTTC. This encodes CASSLEGQGQFF.

The sample holds one count of this clone. The chain joins TRBV4-3 to TRBJ2-1; 9 positions agree with TRBD2. The CDR3 loop spans 15 amino acids. J was trimmed by 8 bases and V by 4 bases; bases with no gene match: 9. Germline V gene data show CDR1 as LGHNA and CDR2 as YSLEER. The CDR3 loop reads CASSPGLAGWDEQFF. The CDR3 DNA reads as TGCGCCAGCAGCCCGGGACTAGCAGGGTGGGATGAGCAGTTCTTC.

V is TRBV5-1 and J is TRBJ1-6, with D possibly being TRBD1 (6 bases). Germline V gives CDR1 SGHRS, CDR2 YFSETQ. Trimming took 0 bases from V and 12 from J, leaving 7 bases between them. This CDR3 has 12 residues. The CDR3 sequence is CASSLGGRPLHF. The CDR3 nucleotides are TGCGCCAGCAGCTTGGGGGGGCGACCCCTCCACTTT.

The chain recombines TRBV4-2 with TRBJ1-2, with D perhaps TRBD1 (6 bases). Between the trimmed V and J ends, which lost 4 bases and 4 bases, there was a span of 10 bases. From germline, CDR1 is LGHNA and CDR2 YNFKEQ. CDR3 length equals 13 residues. The CDR3 region has the DNA TGTGCCAGCAGCCCCACAGGGATCTATGGCTACACCTTC. It encodes CASSPTGIYGYTF.

The chain recombines TRBV19 with TRBJ2-5; 15 positions agree with TRBD2. Germline trimming cut 3 bases from V and 2 bases from J; bases unmatched to any gene: 7. Germline V gives CDR1 LNHDA, CDR2 SQIVND (reference sequence). The CDR3 loop spans 18 amino acids. DNA of the CDR3: TGTGCCAGTAGTATCGGACTAGCGGGGGGGCGGAGGCAAGAGACCCAGTACTTC. Amino acids: CASSIGLAGGRRQETQYF.

Here the CDR3 DNA reads TGTGCCAGCAGTGACGGGGGAACCTTGAACACTGAAGCTTTCTTT. It is translated as CASSDGGTLNTEAFF. V and J are TRBV2 and TRBJ1-1, with TRBD1 as a possible D gene (5 bases). Trimming cost V 3 bases and J 0 bases, with 11 bases left between them. This CDR3 contains 15 residues. CDR1 and CDR2 from the germline V gene are SNHLY and FYNNEI. The variable domain in full, completed from reference TRBV2 and TRBJ1-1, reads EPEVTQTPSHQVTQMGQEVILRCVPISNHLYFYWYRQILGQKVEFLVSFYNNEISEKSEIFDDQFSVERPDGSNFTLKIRSTKLEDSAMYFCASSDGGTLNTEAFFGQGTRLTVV.

V and J are TRBV5-1 and TRBJ1-2; perhaps TRBD1 as D (5 bases). CDR1 and CDR2 from the germline V gene are SGHRS and YFSETQ. CDR3 length: 15 residues. V lost 0 bases and J lost 3, with 12 bases in between. CDR3 loop: CASSLEAGLDYGYTF. As DNA, the CDR3 is TGCGCCAGCAGCTTGGAGGCAGGGTTGGACTATGGCTACACCTTC.

V is TRBV25-1 and J is TRBJ2-7; D possibly corresponds to TRBD1 (6 bases). The CDR3 consists of 15 residues. Germline V CDR1 and CDR2: MGHDK, SYGVNS. V was cut by 5 bases and J by 3 bases, with 17 bases left in between. For the CDR3, the DNA is TGTGCCAGCAGTCGTGACCGACAGGATTTCTACGAGCAGTACTTC. It specifies CASSRDRQDFYEQYF.

CDR3 loop: CASTSLDRGLGANVLTF. The DNA of the CDR3 is TGTGCCAGCACCTCGCTTGACAGGGGGCTCGGGGCCAACGTCCTGACTTTC. The chain couples TRBV7-9 to TRBJ2-6; 10 bases map to TRBD1. There are 17 residues in the CDR3. In germline, CDR1 is SEHNR, CDR2 FQNEAQ (reference sequence). J gave up 4 bases and V 7 bases, and 10 bases lay outside the gene matches.

J is TRBJ2-5 and V is TRBV2; 7 bases fit TRBD1. The CDR3 is 14 residues long. J gave up 2 bases and V 6 bases, and 6 bases lay outside the gene matches. The germline V gene encodes CDR1 SNHLY and CDR2 FYNNEI. This CDR3 reads CASRRQGRQETQYF. The CDR3 region has the DNA TGTGCCAGCAGGAGACAGGGTCGGCAAGAGACCCAGTACTTC. Complete variable domain (other parts from reference TRBV2 and TRBJ2-5): EPEVTQTPSHQVTQMGQEVILRCVPISNHLYFYWYRQILGQKVEFLVSFYNNEISEKSEIFDDQFSVERPDGSNFTLKIRSTKLEDSAMYFCASRRQGRQETQYFGPGTRLLVL.

Only one count was recorded for this clone. The V call is TRBV5-1, the J call TRBJ1-2, with D possibly being TRBD1 (5 bases). V dropped 2 bases and J dropped 2 bases, with 7 bases sitting between them. CDR1 and CDR2 from the germline V gene are SGHRS and YFSETQ. This CDR3 spans 13 amino acids. As DNA, the CDR3 is TGCGCCAGCAGCTTACAGGCGAACTATGGCTACACCTTC. It codes for CASSLQANYGYTF.

The gene calls are TRBV18 and TRBJ1-5; 7 bases map to TRBD1. From germline, CDR1 is KGHSH and CDR2 LQKENI. CDR3 size: 14 residues. The V segment lost 6 bases and the J segment 1 base; nucleotides outside the gene matches: 3. The CDR3 sequence: CASSPGQSNQPQHF. CDR3 DNA sequence: TGTGCCAGCTCCCCGGGACAGAGCAATCAGCCCCAGCATTTT.

This chain joins TRBV5-1 and TRBJ2-5, with a possible D match to TRBD2 (5 bases). Germline V lookup: CDR1 SGHRS, CDR2 YFSETQ. The ends were cut back, 4 bases at V and 2 bases at J, with 12 bases in the middle. The length of the CDR3 is 14 residues. CDR3 sequence (DNA): TGCGCCAGCAGCCTTACCGGGATTCAAGAGACCCAGTACTTC. Its protein product is CASSLTGIQETQYF.

The chain joins TRBV5-4 to TRBJ2-7; a possible D gene is TRBD1 (5 bases). CDR3 length: 13 amino acids. Trimming cost V 5 bases and J 4 bases, with 13 bases left between them. Germline CDR1 SGHNT, CDR2 YYREEE (reference sequence). Here the CDR3 reads CASRPDRSYEQYF. CDR3 DNA: TGTGCCAGCAGACCAGACAGAAGTTACGAGCAGTACTTC.